This T cell receptor (beta chain) was recovered during a study of blood T cell repertoires in COVID-19. Looking at the study overall: T cells, B-cell-depleted T cells, or PBMCs provided the cDNA or gDNA that served as material.

Only in-frame clones appear in the TCRdb table, and some are missing; sequencing was by immunoSEQ multiplex PCR. This sample carries 250,000 to 300,000 clones, just over 90% of them seen once, and the ten largest clones take over 2%. The V gene's germline CDR1 is LGHDT and CDR2 YNNKEL (reference sequence). The CDR3 length is 13 residues. V dropped 1 base and J dropped 2 bases, with 6 bases sitting between them. This clonotype was sampled from a woman aged 25 to 45 with COVID-19, enrolled during active disease. The V and J genes are TRBV3-1 (or the pseudogene TRBV3-2) and TRBJ2-7, with D unresolved. The sequenced sample was peripheral blood. This CDR3 reads CASSQVAAYEQYF. DNA of the CDR3: TGTGCCAGCAGCCAAGTCGCAGCCTACGAGCAGTACTTC.